This T cell receptor beta chain was recorded in a study of T cells in Graves' hyperthyroidism and ophthalmopathy. RNA transcripts were the template for amplifying TCR beta CDR3 regions. First-round RT-PCR targeting the TCR CDR3 was performed with the HTBI primer set. In TCRdb, the multiplex PCR reads were re-called with MiXCR into one record per CDR3 protein. The table lists hundreds of thousands of distinct CDR3 sequences, 35% to 45% of them singletons. The CDR3 is made up of 15 amino acids. V was cut by 3 bases and J by 5 bases, with 16 bases left in between. Germline values: CDR1 SGHVS, CDR2 FQNEAQ.

The TCR originated in a man between 18 and 29 years old with Graves' hyperthyroidism. Sequencing input: blood. The rearrangement uses TRBV7-8 and TRBJ2-5; possible D gene TRBD2, 6 bases. CDR3 protein: CASSLGPGVGETQYF. The CDR3 coding sequence is TGTGCCAGCAGCTTGGGACCGGGGGTAGGGGAGACCCAGTACTTC.